This entry lists 20 T cell receptor beta chains sequenced from one sample in a study of T cell clonotyping in hematopoietic cell transplantation. Assay used: immunoSEQ multiplex PCR; TCRdb lists only in-frame clones, some missing. The sample contains fewer than 45,000 clones, around 90% of which appear only once. The sequencing sample was made of peripheral blood mononuclear cells. Receptors were obtained from a woman in her thirties or forties in good health. Some clones in this sample may be carry-over from other donors' samples.

The chain combines TRBV6-1 with TRBJ1-4; D is unresolved. CDR1 is MNHNS and CDR2 is SASEGT in the germline V gene. The CDR3 runs 13 residues. V was pared by 1 base and J by 6 bases, with 6 bases between. CDR3 DNA: TGTGCCAGCAGTGAAGGACACTATGAAAAACTGTTTTTT. Translating it yields CASSEGHYEKLFF.

The rearrangement uses TRBV27 and TRBJ1-4; D is perhaps TRBD1 (6 bases). V lost 1 base, J lost 8 bases, and 14 bases lay in between. The CDR3 is made up of 15 amino acids. Looked up from germline, CDR1 is MNHEY and CDR2 is SMNVEV (reference sequence). The CDR3 nucleotides are TGTGCCAGCAGTTTATTACAGGGCCGGGGGGAAAAACTGTTTTTT. This translates into CASSLLQGRGEKLFF.

V is TRBV6-5 and J is TRBJ1-2; D unclear. V lost 8 bases and J lost 6, with 16 bases in between. The CDR3 totals 13 residues. Per germline, CDR1 MNHEY and CDR2 SVGAGI. The CDR3: CASLDGVGDGYTF. CDR3 in DNA: TGTGCCAGCCTTGACGGGGTTGGCGATGGCTACACCTTC.

The chain couples TRBV19 to TRBJ1-1, with a possible D match to TRBD1 (6 bases). V lost 8 bases and J 1 base, leaving 11 bases between the germline ends. The CDR3 runs 13 residues. Germline CDR1 reads LNHDA; CDR2 reads SQIVND (reference sequence). Here the CDR3 reads CASSRGENTEAFF. The CDR3 DNA sequence: TGTGCCAGTTCCAGGGGCGAGAACACTGAAGCTTTCTTT.

The rearrangement links TRBV28 to TRBJ1-2; 7 bases are shared with TRBD1. V shed 6 bases and J 8 bases; nucleotides not matched to a gene: 12. This CDR3 is built from 14 residues. Germline CDR1 and CDR2: MDHEN and SYDVKM. For the CDR3, the DNA is TGTGCCAGCAGGTTAAACAGGGGATCGAGCGGCTACACCTTC. Protein sequence: CASRLNRGSSGYTF.

The J gene is TRBJ1-4, the V gene TRBV19; D unclear. Per the germline V gene, CDR1 is LNHDA and CDR2 is SQIVND (reference sequence). The CDR3 is 13 residues long. V was trimmed by 5 bases and J by 7 bases, leaving 11 bases between them. The CDR3 DNA follows: TGTGCCAGTAGTGGACTAACCACTGAAAAACTGTTTTTT. Its protein is CASSGLTTEKLFF.

The rearrangement uses TRBV5-1 and TRBJ1-4; D may be TRBD1 (5 bases). The CDR3 consists of 14 residues. Germline-derived CDR1 and CDR2 are SGHRS and YFSETQ. V was clipped by 0 bases and J by 7 bases, with 10 bases between them. The CDR3 region has the DNA TGCGCCAGCAGCTTGGAAGGGGTGGGTGAAAAACTGTTTTTT. As protein: CASSLEGVGEKLFF. Full variable domain (remainder filled in from reference TRBV5-1 and TRBJ1-4): KAGVTQTPRYLIKTRGQQVTLSCSPISGHRSVSWYQQTPGQGLQFLFEYFSETQRNKGNFPGRFSGRQFSNSRSEMNVSTLELGDSALYLCASSLEGVGEKLFFGSGTQLSVL.

This chain connects TRBV6-1 to TRBJ2-1; D perhaps matches TRBD2 (5 bases). CDR3 length equals 16 residues. Germline loops: CDR1 MNHNS, CDR2 SASEGT. Trimming left V 2 bases short and J 2 bases short, with 13 bases between. The DNA for the CDR3 is TGTGCCAGCAGTGAAAGGGTACGGGGAACCTACAATGAGCAGTTCTTC. This encodes CASSERVRGTYNEQFF.

This clone was seen a handful of times. The chain employs TRBV6-1 and TRBJ2-7, with D maybe TRBD2 (6 bases). The V end was cut by 2 bases, the J end by 3 bases, with 11 bases between. Germline CDR1 is MNHNS and CDR2 is SASEGT. The CDR3 length is 14 residues. The CDR3 DNA follows: TGTGCCAGCAGTGAACAAGGGACTGTCTACGAGCAGTACTTC. Translated, it gives CASSEQGTVYEQYF.

The V and J genes are TRBV7-9 and TRBJ2-5; 7 bases are shared with TRBD2. J lost 1 base, V lost 1 base, and 12 bases had no gene match. This CDR3 contains 18 residues. Germline V gene data show CDR1 as SEHNR and CDR2 as FQNEAQ (reference sequence). The CDR3 loop is CASSLVLVERGLQETQYF. The CDR3 DNA reads TGTGCCAGCAGCTTAGTGCTCGTAGAGCGGGGTCTCCAAGAGACCCAGTACTTC.

The chain joins TRBV5-1 to TRBJ1-2; TRBD1 might be the D (6 bases). Trimming cost V 0 bases and J 7 bases, with 10 bases left between them. CDR3 length: 13 residues. Germline CDR1 and CDR2: SGHRS and YFSETQ. CDR3 DNA sequence: TGCGCCAGCAGCTTGGGAGGGACATCTGGCTACACCTTC. It yields the protein CASSLGGTSGYTF.

The chain uses TRBV9 and TRBJ2-7; D gene ambiguous. The CDR3 has 12 amino acids. The V gene's germline CDR1 is SGDLS and CDR2 YYNGEE. The V end lost 0 bases, the J end lost 7 bases, and 8 bases lay between the germline ends. Here the CDR3 reads CASSVGLGEQYF. The CDR3 region has the DNA TGTGCCAGCAGCGTAGGACTCGGAGAGCAGTACTTC.

The J gene is TRBJ2-1, the V gene TRBV7-3, with no clear D. V lost 1 base and J lost 10, with 11 bases in between. Germline loops: CDR1 SGHTA, CDR2 FQGTGA. CDR3 length: 13 residues. As DNA, the CDR3 is TGTGCCAGCAGCTTAATACCCCTAGGGGAGCAGTTCTTC. Its protein product is CASSLIPLGEQFF.

V and J are TRBV14 and TRBJ1-1, with no clear D. From germline, CDR1 is SGHDN and CDR2 FVKESK. CDR3 length: 16 amino acids. V was shortened by 0 bases and J by 1 base, with 12 bases between the two germline ends. Here the CDR3 DNA reads TGTGCCAGCAGCCAAGATCTAGGCAGCACGAACACTGAAGCTTTCTTT. Translation gives CASSQDLGSTNTEAFF. Drawing the rest from reference TRBV14 and TRBJ1-1, the complete variable domain is EAGVTQFPSHSVIEKGQTVTLRCDPISGHDNLYWYRRVMGKEIKFLLHFVKESKQDESGMPNNRFLAERTGGTYSTLKVQPAELEDSGVYFCASSQDLGSTNTEAFFGQGTRLTVV.

The genes are TRBV28 and TRBJ1-1; D not resolved. Germline V gene lookup returns CDR1 MDHEN and CDR2 SYDVKM. The CDR3 extends over 13 amino acids. Trimming left V 3 bases short and J 1 base short, with 6 bases between. CDR3 sequence (DNA): TGTGCCAGCAGTTTGAACAGGAACACTGAAGCTTTCTTT. Translated, it gives CASSLNRNTEAFF.

CDR3 DNA sequence: TGTGCCAGCAGTTTAGTGACAGGCGGGAGTCAGCCCCAGCATTTT. It encodes CASSLVTGGSQPQHF. This chain links TRBV28 with TRBJ1-5; D may be TRBD1 (6 bases). Germline values: CDR1 MDHEN, CDR2 SYDVKM. With 2 bases removed from V and 6 bases from J, the gap between germline ends came to 14 bases. The CDR3 loop spans 15 amino acids.

The rearrangement uses TRBV20-1 and TRBJ1-1; no clear D gene. V lost 3 bases and J 4 bases, leaving 6 bases between the germline ends. The CDR3 is 11 residues long. Germline CDR1 DFQATT, CDR2 SNEGSKA (reference sequence). The CDR3 nucleotides read TGCAGTGCTAGGGGGAGCACTGAAGCTTTCTTT. Amino acid sequence: CSARGSTEAFF.

The chain joins TRBV29-1 to TRBJ1-1; TRBD1 might be the D (6 bases). The CDR3 length is 13 residues. Germline CDR1 reads SQVTM; CDR2 reads ANQGSEA. CDR3 bases: TGCAGTACCACTTTGGGGGCTGGGACTGAAGCTTTCTTT. Amino acids: CSTTLGAGTEAFF.

This clone appeared once. The chain combines TRBV5-1 with TRBJ2-7; D gene uncertain. This CDR3 contains 15 residues. Germline CDR1 reads SGHRS; CDR2 reads YFSETQ. V dropped 0 bases and J dropped 3 bases, with 13 bases sitting between them. In nucleotides, the CDR3 is TGCGCCAGCAGCTTGGAGCCTCGTCAAGACTACGAGCAGTACTTC. Translating gives CASSLEPRQDYEQYF.

The chain employs TRBV5-6 and TRBJ1-2, with D unclear. Trimming stripped 2 bases from V and 8 bases from J, with 10 bases between. The CDR3 loop spans 12 amino acids. Germline V gene sequence: CDR1 SGHDT, CDR2 YYEEEE. Here the CDR3 reads CASSFELKGYTF. Written as DNA, the CDR3 is TGTGCCAGCAGCTTTGAGTTGAAGGGCTACACCTTC.